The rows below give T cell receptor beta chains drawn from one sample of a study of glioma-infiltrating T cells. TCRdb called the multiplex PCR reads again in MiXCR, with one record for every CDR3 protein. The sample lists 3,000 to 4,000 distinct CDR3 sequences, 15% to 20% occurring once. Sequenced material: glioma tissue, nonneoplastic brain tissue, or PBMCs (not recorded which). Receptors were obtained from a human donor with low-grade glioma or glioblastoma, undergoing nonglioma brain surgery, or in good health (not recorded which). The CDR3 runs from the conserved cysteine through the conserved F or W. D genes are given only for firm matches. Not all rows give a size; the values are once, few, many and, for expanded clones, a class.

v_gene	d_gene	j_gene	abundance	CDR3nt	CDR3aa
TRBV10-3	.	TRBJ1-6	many	TGTGCCATCAGTGAGTCGACAAGATATTCACCCCTCCACTTT	CAISESTRYSPLHF
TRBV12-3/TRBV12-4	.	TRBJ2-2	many	TGTGCCAGCAGGAGACTAGCGAACACCGGGGAGCTGTTTTTT	CASRRLANTGELFF
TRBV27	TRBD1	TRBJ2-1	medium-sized	TGTGCCAGCAGTTTCACCGGGACAGGGGGTTACAATGAGCAGTTCTTC	CASSFTGTGGYNEQFF
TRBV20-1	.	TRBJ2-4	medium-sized	TGCAGTGCCCTCAGGGTCTCGGGGAACATTCAGTACTTC	CSALRVSGNIQYF
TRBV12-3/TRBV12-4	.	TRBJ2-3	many	TGTGCCAGCAGTCCCCGAGGAGATACGCAGTATTTT	CASSPRGDTQYF
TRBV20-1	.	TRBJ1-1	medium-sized	TGCAGTGCCCTCCGGGTGTCGGGCACTGAAGCTTTCTTT	CSALRVSGTEAFF
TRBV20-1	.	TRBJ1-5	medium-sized	TGCAGTGCTAGGTCGAGGGGTATACTCCAAAATCAGCCCCAGCATTTT	CSARSRGILQNQPQHF
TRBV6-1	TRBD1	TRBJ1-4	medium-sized	TGTGCCAGCAGGGGACAGCGGCGGGCTAATGAAAAACTGTTTTTT	CASRGQRRANEKLFF
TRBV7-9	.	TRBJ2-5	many	TGTGCCAGCAGCGGAACTACCGCGTATAAGGAGACCCAGTACTTC	CASSGTTAYKETQYF
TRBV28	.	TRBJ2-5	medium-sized	TGTGCCAGCAGTTCAACATGGGGGCATGGAGAGACCCAGTACTTC	CASSSTWGHGETQYF
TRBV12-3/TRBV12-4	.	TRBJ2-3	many	TGTGCCAGCCCGGGGTGGCCCCCAGATACGCAGTATTTT	CASPGWPPDTQYF
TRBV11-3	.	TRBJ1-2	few	TGTGCCAGCAGCCTATCGGTTCAGAACTATGGCTACACCTTC	CASSLSVQNYGYTF
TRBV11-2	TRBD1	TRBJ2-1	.	TGTGCCAGCAGCTCGGGACAGGGAGGCTACAATGAGCAGTTCTTC	CASSSGQGGYNEQFF
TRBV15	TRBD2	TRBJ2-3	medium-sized	TGTGCCACCAGCACCGTAGCGGGGGGGTTCACAGATACGCAGTATTTT	CATSTVAGGFTDTQYF
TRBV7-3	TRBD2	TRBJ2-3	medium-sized	TGTGCCAGCAGCTTAACCGGGACTAGCGGGTACACAGATACGCAGTATTTT	CASSLTGTSGYTDTQYF
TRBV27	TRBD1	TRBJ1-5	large	TGTGCCAGCAGTTCAGGGACAGGGTATCAGCCCCAGCATTTT	CASSSGTGYQPQHF
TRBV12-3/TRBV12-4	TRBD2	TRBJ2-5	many	TGTGCCAGCACCATTAGGGGACTAGCGGGAGAGACCCAGTACTTC	CASTIRGLAGETQYF
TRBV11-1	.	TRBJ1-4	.	TGTGCCAGCAGCCCGGAAACCTCCGCAACTAATGAAAAACTGTTTTTT	CASSPETSATNEKLFF
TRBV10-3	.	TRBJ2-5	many	TGTGCCATCAGTGACCGAGTAGCGGACCAAGAGACCCAGTACTTC	CAISDRVADQETQYF
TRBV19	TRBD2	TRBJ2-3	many	TGTGCCAGTGGACTAGCGGGGGGTGGCACAGATACGCAGTATTTT	CASGLAGGGTDTQYF
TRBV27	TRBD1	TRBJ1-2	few	TGTGCCAGCAGCATGGACAGGGGGTGGTGTGGCTACACGTTC	CASSMDRGWCGYTF
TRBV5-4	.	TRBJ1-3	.	TGTGCCAGCAGCTTGCGAGGGGGAAACACCATATATTTT	CASSLRGGNTIYF
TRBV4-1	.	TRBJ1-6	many	TGCGCCAGCAGCCAAGTCCAGGGCTATAATTCACCCCTCCACTTT	CASSQVQGYNSPLHF
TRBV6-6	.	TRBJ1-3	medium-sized	TGTGCCAGCAGTTACTCACAGTTTCACTCTGGAAACACCATATATTTT	CASSYSQFHSGNTIYF
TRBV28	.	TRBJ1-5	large	TGTGCCAGCAGCCCTGGCCCTCGGACGGTCGATCAGCCCCAGCATTTT	CASSPGPRTVDQPQHF
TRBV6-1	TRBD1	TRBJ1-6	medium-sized	TGTGCCACCGTGACAGGGGGATCACCCCTCCACTTT	CATVTGGSPLHF
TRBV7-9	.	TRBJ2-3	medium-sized	TGTGCCGCTGAGGCCCTCGCAGATACGCAGTATTTT	CAAEALADTQYF
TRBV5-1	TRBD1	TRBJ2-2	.	TGCGCCAGCAGCGACAGGGTCGGGGAGCTGTTTTTT	CASSDRVGELFF
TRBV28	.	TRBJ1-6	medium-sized	TGTGCCAGCACTCTGGGCTCTTCACCCCTCCACTTT	CASTLGSSPLHF
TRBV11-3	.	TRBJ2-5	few	TGTGCCAGCAGCTTAGTCGGCCCTGGAGGAGAGACCCAGTACTTC	CASSLVGPGGETQYF
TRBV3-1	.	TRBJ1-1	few	TGTGCCAGCAGCCGCGGCGGGGGAAAAACTGAAGCTTCCTTT	CASSRGGGKTEASF
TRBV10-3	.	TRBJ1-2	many	TGTGCCATCAGTGAGGTTGGGACACAGGGCTCCTATGGCTACACCTTC	CAISEVGTQGSYGYTF
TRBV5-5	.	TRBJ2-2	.	TGTGCCAGCAGCTTGTCAGGGCTAAACCTCGGGGAGCTGTTTTTT	CASSLSGLNLGELFF
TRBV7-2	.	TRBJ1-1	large	TGTGCCAGCAGCCCCTACCTGAACACTGAAGCTTTCTTT	CASSPYLNTEAFF
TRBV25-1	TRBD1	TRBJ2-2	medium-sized	TGTGCCAGCAGGGGACAGGGGGCTGTTGATCGAACTCGGGAGGAGCTGTTTTTT	CASRGQGAVDRTREELFF
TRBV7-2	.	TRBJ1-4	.	TGTGCCAGGAGCTTAGCGTTAGACCCAACTAATGAAAAACTGTTTTTT	CARSLALDPTNEKLFF
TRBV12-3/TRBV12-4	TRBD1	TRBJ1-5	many	TGTGCCAGCAGAATCTGGACAGGGGGCTTAAATCAGCCCCAGCATTTT	CASRIWTGGLNQPQHF
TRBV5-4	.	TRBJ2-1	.	TGTGCCAGCAGGGCCCGGGAGCGGAGCTACAATGAGCAGTTCTTC	CASRARERSYNEQFF
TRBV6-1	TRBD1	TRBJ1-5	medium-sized	TGTGCCAGCAGCAGGGGACAGGGGGGGGTAGGGCCCCAGCATTTT	CASSRGQGGVGPQHF
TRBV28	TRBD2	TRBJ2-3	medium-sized	TGTGCCAGCAGTTCGTCCGGGACTAGCGGGGATACGCAGTATTTT	CASSSSGTSGDTQYF
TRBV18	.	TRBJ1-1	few	TGTGCCAGCTCACCCCTCTTTGGGGCATTGAACACTGAAGCTTTCTTT	CASSPLFGALNTEAFF
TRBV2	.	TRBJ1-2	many	TGTGCCAGCAAGGAAAGGCCCTATGGCTACACCTTC	CASKERPYGYTF
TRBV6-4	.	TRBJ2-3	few	TGTGCCAGCAGTGCCGGGTTTAGCACAGATACGCAGTATTTT	CASSAGFSTDTQYF
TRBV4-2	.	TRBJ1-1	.	TGTGCCGGCAGCCACAACAGTGTGGGAATGAACACTGAAGCTTTCTTT	CAGSHNSVGMNTEAFF
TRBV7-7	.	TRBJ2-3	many	TGTGCCAGCAGCGTGTCCGGGACAAGCTTTTCCACAGATACGCAGTATTTT	CASSVSGTSFSTDTQYF
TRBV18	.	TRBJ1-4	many	TGTGCCAGCTCCCGTCGAAGGGATAATGAAAAACTGTTTTTT	CASSRRRDNEKLFF
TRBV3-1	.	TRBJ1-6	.	TGTGCCAGCAGCCGCCCCCGGGGACCCCTCCACTTT	CASSRPRGPLHF
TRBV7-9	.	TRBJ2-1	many	TGTGCCAGCAGCTTAGGGGCAGCTTCCTACAATGAGCAGTTCTTC	CASSLGAASYNEQFF
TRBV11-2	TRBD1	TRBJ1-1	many	TGTGCCAGCAGTCCACCCCCTGACAGGGTGCCCGACACTGAAGCTTTCTTT	CASSPPPDRVPDTEAFF
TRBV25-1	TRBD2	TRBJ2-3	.	TGTGCCAGCAGTGAAACCTTCCCCCGCTATGCGGGGGAGACCGAAGATACGCAGTATTTT	CASSETFPRYAGETEDTQYF
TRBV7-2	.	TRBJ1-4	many	TGTGCCAGCAGCTTCCCGCCCGGGGCTGGGGAAAAACTGTTTTTT	CASSFPPGAGEKLFF
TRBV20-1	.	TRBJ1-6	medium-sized	TGCAGTGCTAGGAAAGAGGCACCCCTCCACTTT	CSARKEAPLHF
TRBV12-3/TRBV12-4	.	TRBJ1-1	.	TGTGCCAGCAGTTTTCGAAGAGAGGTGAGCACTGAAGCTTTCTTT	CASSFRREVSTEAFF
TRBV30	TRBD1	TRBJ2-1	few	TGTGCCTGGAAAGGCCAGGGGGTTCTTTTCTTC	CAWKGQGVLFF
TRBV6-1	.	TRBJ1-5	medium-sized	TGTGCCAGCAGCCCAATTTTTACTACAGGGCATCAGCCCCAGCATTTT	CASSPIFTTGHQPQHF